The sequence of this TCR beta chain was determined in a study of blood T cell repertoires in COVID-19. Background on the study: The United States, Italy and Spain supplied acute and convalescent COVID-19 samples.

Germline values: CDR1 SGHRS, CDR2 YFSETQ. Trimming removed 0 bases from V and 8 bases from J; junction bases left unmatched: 9. This CDR3 is built from 17 residues. TCRdb's copy holds only in-frame clones and misses some; the assay was immunoSEQ multiplex PCR. This table holds about 35,000 clones, around 85% found once. The sequence was collected from a man aged 55 to 69 with active or convalescent COVID-19. The chain links TRBV5-1 to TRBJ2-1; the match to TRBD2 covers 12 bases. The sample taken for sequencing was peripheral blood. In nucleotides, the CDR3 is TGCGCCAGCAGCTTGGGAGGGCTAGCGGGGGGGCAAGATGAGCAGTTCTTC. Encoded protein: CASSLGGLAGGQDEQFF. Together with reference TRBV5-1 and TRBJ2-1, the CDR3 gives the full variable domain: KAGVTQTPRYLIKTRGQQVTLSCSPISGHRSVSWYQQTPGQGLQFLFEYFSETQRNKGNFPGRFSGRQFSNSRSEMNVSTLELGDSALYLCASSLGGLAGGQDEQFFGPGTRLTVL.